This TCR beta chain was documented in a study of response to subunit inactivated influenza vaccine. The study's findings and limits: Authors proposed each seasonal influenza vaccination draws in few new T cells.

This clonotype occurred many times. The target antigen is unknown. Germline V gene lookup returns CDR1 SGHTA and CDR2 FQGNSA. This CDR3 has 14 amino acids. Unmatched junction bases numbered 5, after V lost 5 bases and J lost 1 base. TCRdb re-analysed the RT-PCR reads in MiXCR, keeping a single row per CDR3 protein. The profile shows about 500,000 distinct CDR3 sequences, over 10% of them singletons. The chain employs TRBV7-2 and TRBJ2-7; 7 nucleotides match TRBD1. This TCR came from a man aged 50-60 years who received an inactivated influenza vaccine. Source: PBMCs from blood, taken roughly 45 days after vaccination. The CDR3 DNA reads as TGTGCCAGCAGCCCCTGGACAGGTTCCTACGAGCAGTACTTC. Residues: CASSPWTGSYEQYF.